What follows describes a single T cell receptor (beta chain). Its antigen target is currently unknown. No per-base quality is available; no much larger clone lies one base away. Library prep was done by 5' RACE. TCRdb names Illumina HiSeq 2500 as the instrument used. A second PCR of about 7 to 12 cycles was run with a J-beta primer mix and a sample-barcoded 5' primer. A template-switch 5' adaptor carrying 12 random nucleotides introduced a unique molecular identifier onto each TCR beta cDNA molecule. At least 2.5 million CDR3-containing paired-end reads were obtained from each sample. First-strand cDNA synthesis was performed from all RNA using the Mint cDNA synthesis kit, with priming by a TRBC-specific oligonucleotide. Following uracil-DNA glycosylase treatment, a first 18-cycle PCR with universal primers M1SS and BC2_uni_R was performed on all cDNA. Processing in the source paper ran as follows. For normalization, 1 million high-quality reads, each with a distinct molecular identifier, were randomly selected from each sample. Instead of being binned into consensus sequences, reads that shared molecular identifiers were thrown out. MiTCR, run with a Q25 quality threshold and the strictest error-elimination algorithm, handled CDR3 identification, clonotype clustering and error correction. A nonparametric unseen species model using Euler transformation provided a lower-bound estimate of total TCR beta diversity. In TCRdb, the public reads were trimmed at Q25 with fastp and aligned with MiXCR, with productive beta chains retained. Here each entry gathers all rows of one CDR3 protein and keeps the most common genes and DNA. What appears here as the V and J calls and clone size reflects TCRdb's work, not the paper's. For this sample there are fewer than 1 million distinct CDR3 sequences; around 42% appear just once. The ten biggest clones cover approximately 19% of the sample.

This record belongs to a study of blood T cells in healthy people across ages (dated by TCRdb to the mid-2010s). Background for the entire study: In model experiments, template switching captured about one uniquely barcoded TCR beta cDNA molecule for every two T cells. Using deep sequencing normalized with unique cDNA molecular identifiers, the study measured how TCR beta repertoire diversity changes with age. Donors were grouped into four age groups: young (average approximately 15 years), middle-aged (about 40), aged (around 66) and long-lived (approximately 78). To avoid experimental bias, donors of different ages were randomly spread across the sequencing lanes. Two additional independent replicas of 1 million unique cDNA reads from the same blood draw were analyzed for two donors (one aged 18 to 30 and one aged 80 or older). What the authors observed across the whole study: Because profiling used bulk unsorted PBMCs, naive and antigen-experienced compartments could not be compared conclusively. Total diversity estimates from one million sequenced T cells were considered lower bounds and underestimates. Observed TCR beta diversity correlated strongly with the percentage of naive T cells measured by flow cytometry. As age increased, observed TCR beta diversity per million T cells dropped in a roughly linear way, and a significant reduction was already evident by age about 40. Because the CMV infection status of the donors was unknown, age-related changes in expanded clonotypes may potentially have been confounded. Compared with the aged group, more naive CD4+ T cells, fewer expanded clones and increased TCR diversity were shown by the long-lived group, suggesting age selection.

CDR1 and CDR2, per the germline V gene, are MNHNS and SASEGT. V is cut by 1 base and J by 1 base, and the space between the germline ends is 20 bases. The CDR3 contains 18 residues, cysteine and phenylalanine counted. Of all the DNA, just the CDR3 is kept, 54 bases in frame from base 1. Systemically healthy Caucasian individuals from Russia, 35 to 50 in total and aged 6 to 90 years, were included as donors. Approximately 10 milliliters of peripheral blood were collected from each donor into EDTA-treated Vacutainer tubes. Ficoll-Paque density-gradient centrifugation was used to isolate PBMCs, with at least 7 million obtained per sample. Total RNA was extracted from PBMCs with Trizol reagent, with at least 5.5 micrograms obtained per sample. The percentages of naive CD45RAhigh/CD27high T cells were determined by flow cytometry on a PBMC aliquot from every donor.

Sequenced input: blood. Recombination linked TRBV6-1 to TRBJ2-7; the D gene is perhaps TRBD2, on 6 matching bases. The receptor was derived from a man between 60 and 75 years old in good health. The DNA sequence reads TGTGCCAGCAGTGAAGATCAGAGGAGGAGGGGTTGGTCCTACGAGCAGTACTTC. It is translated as CASSEDQRRRGWSYEQYF.